This passage covers 26 T cell receptor beta chains from one sample sequenced in a study of cytomegalovirus exposure and HLA in healthy donors. The PCR had 60 Vbeta and 13 Jbeta primers. Sequencing used immunoSEQ multiplex PCR; TCRdb keeps in-frame clones, though not all of them. The table shows some 150,000 clones, with more than 80% occurring only once. Input material: PBMCs. These receptors all come from a woman aged 25 to 39 in good health and CMV-seropositive.

The V call is TRBV6-5, the J call TRBJ2-3, with D tentatively TRBD2 (5 bases). V lost 2 bases to trimming and J lost 1 base, with 10 bases between them. Germline V lookup: CDR1 MNHEY, CDR2 SVGAGI. CDR3 length: 15 amino acids. The CDR3 nucleotides are TGTGCCAGCAGTTACCGGGGAGCGGGCACAGATACGCAGTATTTT. Its protein is CASSYRGAGTDTQYF.

This clone was seen once. The CDR3 spells CASSLREYTEAFF. CDR3 coding DNA: TGTGCCAGCAGTTTACGCGAGTACACTGAAGCTTTCTTT. The chain couples TRBV28 to TRBJ1-1; no reliable D call. V was shortened by 2 bases and J by 3 bases, with 7 bases between the two germline ends. This CDR3 has 13 residues. Germline assignment: CDR1 MDHEN and CDR2 SYDVKM.

This clone was detected only once. The chain has TRBV2 and TRBJ1-2; D possibly corresponds to TRBD1 (6 bases). The germline V gene has CDR1 SNHLY and CDR2 FYNNEI. Trimming removed 2 bases from V and 6 bases from J, with 22 bases in between. The CDR3 extends over 17 amino acids. The CDR3 DNA sequence: TGTGCCAGCAGTGAAAATTGGGCGCCAGGGGCGTCTAATGGCTACACCTTC. Its translation is CASSENWAPGASNGYTF.

This chain uses TRBV4-3 with TRBJ1-3; the D gene is possibly TRBD1 (5 bases). V was clipped by 2 bases and J by 2 bases, with 19 bases between them. Germline V gene lookup returns CDR1 LGHNA and CDR2 YSLEER. This CDR3 is 18 amino acids long. The CDR3: CASSQSWRGAVPGNTIYF. CDR3 DNA: TGCGCCAGCAGCCAAAGTTGGAGGGGCGCCGTCCCTGGAAACACCATATATTTT.

This clone was found a few times. Here the CDR3 reads CASSLRGPGQPQHF. The CDR3, as DNA: TGTGCCAGCAGTTTAAGAGGTCCGGGTCAGCCCCAGCATTTT. This sequence joins TRBV27 and TRBJ1-5; unclear D gene. The CDR3 loop spans 14 amino acids. Germline lookup yields CDR1 MNHEY and CDR2 SMNVEV (reference sequence). Deletions cut 2 bases from V and 6 bases from J, with 11 bases between.

The V gene is TRBV9, the J gene TRBJ1-3, with D possibly TRBD1 on 5 matching bases. The germline CDR1 and CDR2 sequences are SGDLS and YYNGEE. CDR3 length: 18 amino acids. With 3 bases removed from V and 0 bases from J, the gap between germline ends came to 19 bases. Written as DNA, the CDR3 is TGTGCCAGCAGCGCGGAGGGTGAGCCAGGGAGCTCTGGAAACACCATATATTTT. This gives the protein CASSAEGEPGSSGNTIYF.

In its sample, this clone was seen a few times. The rearrangement uses TRBV7-9 and TRBJ1-2, with 8 bases identical to TRBD1. The CDR3 loop spans 13 amino acids. The germline gives CDR1 SEHNR, CDR2 FQNEAQ (reference sequence). J gave up 10 bases and V 1 base, and 5 bases lay outside the gene matches. The CDR3: CASSLGQGNDYTF. CDR3 bases: TGTGCCAGCAGCTTAGGACAGGGGAACGACTACACCTTC.

The chain uses TRBV7-2 and TRBJ2-5; 8 nucleotides line up with TRBD1. Germline V CDR1 and CDR2: SGHTA, FQGNSA. The CDR3 runs to 15 residues. After removal of 4 bases from V and 0 bases from J, the junction contained 4 bases not matched to a gene. The chain's CDR3 is CASSSLDRDQETQYF. In DNA form, the CDR3 reads TGTGCCAGCAGCTCATTGGACAGGGACCAAGAGACCCAGTACTTC.

The V gene is TRBV7-2, the J gene TRBJ2-7; 11 nucleotides match TRBD1. Losses at the gene ends were 0 bases for V and 4 bases for J; bases not matched to a gene: 2. Germline loops: CDR1 SGHTA, CDR2 FQGNSA. CDR3 length equals 15 residues. Here the CDR3 DNA reads TGTGCCAGCAGCTTAGCGGACAGGGGGCTTTACGAGCAGTACTTC. Translated: CASSLADRGLYEQYF.

The chain recombines TRBV28 with TRBJ1-4; 10 positions agree with TRBD1. This CDR3 has 17 amino acids. The germline CDR1 and CDR2 sequences are MDHEN and SYDVKM. Trimming removed 6 bases from V and 2 bases from J; junction bases left unmatched: 9. The CDR3: CASSNRDRGRTNEKLFF. CDR3 nucleotide sequence: TGTGCCAGCAGCAACCGGGACAGGGGTAGGACTAATGAAAAACTGTTTTTT.

V is TRBV28 and J is TRBJ1-6; 7 bases fit TRBD1. The germline CDR1 and CDR2 sequences are MDHEN and SYDVKM. The CDR3 extends over 15 amino acids. Trimming removed 5 bases from V and 9 bases from J; junction bases left unmatched: 10. The CDR3 region has the DNA TGTGCCAGCAGTGACATCGACAGGGACGCTTCACCCCTCCACTTT. Amino acid sequence: CASSDIDRDASPLHF.

The V and J genes are TRBV29-1 and TRBJ1-2, with D uncertain. Per the germline V gene, CDR1 is SQVTM and CDR2 is ANQGSEA. This CDR3 comprises 12 residues. V was clipped by 8 bases and J by 3 bases, with 13 bases between them. CDR3 nucleotides: TGCAGCTCCGCCGGGGATGACTATGGCTACACCTTC. Its translation: CSSAGDDYGYTF.

V and J are TRBV7-9 and TRBJ2-4, with 9 bases identical to TRBD1. The CDR3 contains 15 residues. The germline CDR1 and CDR2 sequences are SEHNR and FQNEAQ (reference sequence). V lost 5 bases to trimming and J lost 7 bases; unmatched junction nucleotides: 9. As DNA, the CDR3 is TGTGCCAGCAGCCCGGCACAGGGGGCGAGGAACATTCAGTACTTC. Translating it yields CASSPAQGARNIQYF.

The chain couples TRBV2 to TRBJ1-1, with TRBD1 identical over 8 bases. This CDR3 contains 13 residues. J gave up 0 bases and V 8 bases, and 2 bases lay outside the gene matches. Germline CDR1 reads SNHLY; CDR2 reads FYNNEI. Written as DNA, the CDR3 is TGTGCCAGCGAACAGGGGGTGAACACTGAAGCTTTCTTT. Amino acid sequence: CASEQGVNTEAFF.

The V call is TRBV6-1, the J call TRBJ2-1, with a tentative D call TRBD1 (6 bases). V lost 10 bases to trimming and J lost 2 bases, with 12 bases between them. The germline V gene encodes CDR1 MNHNS and CDR2 SASEGT. This CDR3 has 13 amino acids. In nucleotides, the CDR3 is TGTGCCACCGGGACACCCACCTACAATGAGCAGTTCTTC. Amino acid sequence: CATGTPTYNEQFF.

The chain employs TRBV15 and TRBJ1-1; 8 nucleotides agree with TRBD1. V lost 5 bases, J lost 5 bases, and 10 bases stayed unmatched. Germline values: CDR1 LNHNV, CDR2 YYDKDF (reference sequence). CDR3 size: 15 residues. The CDR3: CATSHRTGLKTEAFF. DNA of the CDR3: TGTGCCACCAGCCACCGGACAGGGTTAAAGACTGAAGCTTTCTTT. Supplemented by reference TRBV15 and TRBJ1-1, the full variable domain reads DAMVIQNPRYQVTQFGKPVTLSCSQTLNHNVMYWYQQKSSQAPKLLFHYYDKDFNNEADTPDNFQSRRPNTSFCFLDIRSPGLGDTAMYLCATSHRTGLKTEAFFGQGTRLTVV.

The rearrangement links TRBV9 to TRBJ2-1, with 8 nucleotides matching TRBD2. CDR1 is SGDLS and CDR2 is YYNGEE in the germline V gene. After removal of 0 bases from V and 1 base from J, the junction contained 9 bases not matched to a gene. The CDR3 covers 18 residues. CDR3: CASSVDPGASGSYNEQFF. CDR3 sequence (DNA): TGTGCCAGCAGCGTAGACCCCGGGGCTAGCGGGTCCTACAATGAGCAGTTCTTC.

This sequence joins TRBV7-2 and TRBJ1-2, with TRBD1 matching over 11 bases. Germline V gene lookup returns CDR1 SGHTA and CDR2 FQGNSA. After removal of 1 base from V and 8 bases from J, the junction contained 12 bases not matched to a gene. The CDR3 is 17 amino acids. CDR3 loop: CASSLVAGTGGITGYTF. In DNA, the CDR3 is TGTGCCAGCAGCTTAGTGGCCGGGACAGGGGGTATTACGGGCTACACCTTC.

This CDR3 is CAWSATGEGQPQHF. In DNA form, the CDR3 reads TGTGCCTGGAGCGCGACAGGGGAAGGCCAGCCCCAGCATTTT. The J gene is TRBJ1-5, the V gene TRBV30; 8 bases map to TRBD1. The CDR3 extends over 14 amino acids. V gave up 3 bases and J gave up 7 bases; unmatched junction bases: 8. Germline V gene lookup returns CDR1 GTSNPN and CDR2 SVGIG (reference sequence). The complete variable domain, with remaining parts taken from reference TRBV30 and TRBJ1-5, reads SQTIHQWPATLVQPVGSPLSLECTVEGTSNPNLYWYRQAAGRGLQLLFYSVGIGQISSEVPQNLSASRPQDRQFILSSKKLLLSDSGFYLCAWSATGEGQPQHFGDGTRLSIL.

The chain carries TRBV5-4 and TRBJ1-6, with TRBD1 matching over 7 bases. V shed 10 bases, J shed 7 bases, and the junction held 8 bases outside the gene matches. This CDR3 contains 13 residues. Germline V lookup: CDR1 SGHNT, CDR2 YYREEE (reference sequence). CDR3: CAGGQAQNSPLHF. As DNA, the CDR3 is TGTGCCGGAGGACAGGCCCAAAATTCACCCCTCCACTTT.

V gene TRBV4-1 combines with J gene TRBJ2-1; tentative D call: TRBD1 (5 bases). With 1 base removed from V and 9 bases from J, the gap between germline ends came to 13 bases. Germline loops: CDR1 MGHRA, CDR2 YSYEKL. The CDR3 covers 14 residues. CDR3 protein: CASSQGQGQAEQFF. In DNA form, the CDR3 reads TGCGCCAGCAGCCAAGGGCAGGGTCAAGCTGAGCAGTTCTTC.

In this sample, this clone turned up a few times. The chain combines TRBV19 with TRBJ2-6; D is uncertain. CDR3 size: 13 residues. Between the trimmed V and J ends, which lost 5 bases and 3 bases, there was a span of 5 bases. CDR1 is LNHDA, CDR2 SQIVND, per germline (reference sequence). This chain's CDR3 is CASSPVGANVLTF. The DNA of the CDR3 is TGTGCCAGTAGTCCCGTTGGGGCCAACGTCCTGACTTTC.

As to this clone: Lacking the conserved final phenylalanine or tryptophan, this CDR3 likely reflects a read error. The chain couples TRBV10-1 to TRBJ1-2, with no clear D. Trimming removed 0 bases from V and 1 base from J, with 12 bases in between. CDR3 length: 16 residues. The germline V gene encodes CDR1 WNHNN and CDR2 SYGVQD (reference sequence). The CDR3 loop is CASSESGGDNNYGYTS. The CDR3 region has the DNA TGCGCCAGCAGTGAGTCAGGCGGGGATAATAACTATGGCTACACCTCC.

The chain employs TRBV6-5 and TRBJ1-2, with D unresolved. The V gene's germline CDR1 is MNHEY and CDR2 SVGAGI. The CDR3 runs to 15 residues. V was clipped by 0 bases and J by 7 bases, with 15 bases between them. The CDR3 DNA follows: TGTGCCAGCAGTTACTCCCCGAGTCCCGCCTTTGGCTACACCTTC. Translating gives CASSYSPSPAFGYTF.

This clone has just a few counts. The chain joins TRBV6-1 to TRBJ2-1, with TRBD2 identical over 14 bases. The length of the CDR3 is 15 residues. V was clipped by 6 bases and J by 8 bases; unmatched bases: 6. Germline-derived CDR1 and CDR2 are MNHNS and SASEGT. CDR3 nucleotides: TGTGCCAGCAGATCCGGGACTAGCGGGGGATATGAGCAGTTCTTC. Amino acid sequence: CASRSGTSGGYEQFF.

With regard to this clone: Distinct nucleotide sequences in the sample also encode this CDR3. The chain has TRBV9 and TRBJ2-7, with a tentative D call TRBD1 (6 bases). The V and J ends lost 0 bases and 1 base respectively, with 8 bases between them. Germline V gives CDR1 SGDLS, CDR2 YYNGEE. The CDR3 totals 14 residues. DNA of the CDR3: TGTGCCAGCAGCGTAGGACAGGCTTCCTACGAGCAGTACTTC. Its protein product is CASSVGQASYEQYF.